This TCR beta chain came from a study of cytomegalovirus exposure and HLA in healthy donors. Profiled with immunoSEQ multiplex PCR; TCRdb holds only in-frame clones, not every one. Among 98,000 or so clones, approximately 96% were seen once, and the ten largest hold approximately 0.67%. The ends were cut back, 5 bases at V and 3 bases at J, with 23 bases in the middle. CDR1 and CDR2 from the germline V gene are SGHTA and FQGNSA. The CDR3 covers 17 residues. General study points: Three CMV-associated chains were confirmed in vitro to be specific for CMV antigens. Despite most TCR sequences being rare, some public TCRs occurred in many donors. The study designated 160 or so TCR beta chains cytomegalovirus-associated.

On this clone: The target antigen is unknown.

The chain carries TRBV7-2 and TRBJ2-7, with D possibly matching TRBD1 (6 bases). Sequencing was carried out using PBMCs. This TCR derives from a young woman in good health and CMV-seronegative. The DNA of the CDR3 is TGTGCCAGCAGCCCTTCGTCAGACAGGAGACTACTCTACGAGCAGTACTTC. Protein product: CASSPSSDRRLLYEQYF.